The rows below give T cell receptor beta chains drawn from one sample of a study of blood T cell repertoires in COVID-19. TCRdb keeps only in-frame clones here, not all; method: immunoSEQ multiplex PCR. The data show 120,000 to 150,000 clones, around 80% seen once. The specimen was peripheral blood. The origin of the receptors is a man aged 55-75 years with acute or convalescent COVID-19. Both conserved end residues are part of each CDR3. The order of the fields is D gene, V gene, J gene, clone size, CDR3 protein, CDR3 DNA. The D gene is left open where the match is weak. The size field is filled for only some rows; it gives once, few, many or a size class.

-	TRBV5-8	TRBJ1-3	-	CASSPGLFGAGNTIYF	TGTGCCAGCAGCCCAGGGCTCTTCGGCGCAGGAAACACCATATATTTT
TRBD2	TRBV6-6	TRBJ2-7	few	CASSTNRGEVSYEQYF	TGTGCCAGCAGTACAAACCGGGGGGAGGTCTCCTACGAGCAGTACTTC
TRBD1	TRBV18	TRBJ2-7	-	CASSPNRGLPEQYF	TGTGCCAGCTCACCGAACAGGGGCCTTCCCGAGCAGTACTTC
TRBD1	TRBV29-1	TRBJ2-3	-	CSVLHKDRVVADTQYF	TGCAGCGTTCTACACAAAGACAGGGTGGTGGCAGATACGCAGTATTTT
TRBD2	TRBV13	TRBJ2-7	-	CASSLTSGSYEQYF	TGTGCCAGCAGCTTGACTAGCGGGAGTTACGAGCAGTACTTC
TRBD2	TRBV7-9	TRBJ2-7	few	CASSHREGSSYEQYF	TGTGCCAGCAGCCACCGGGAGGGGAGCTCCTACGAGCAGTACTTC
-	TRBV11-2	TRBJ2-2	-	CASSLDGRNTGELFF	TGTGCCAGCAGCTTAGATGGCAGGAACACCGGGGAGCTGTTTTTT
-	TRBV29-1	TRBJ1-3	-	CSATDSLSGNTIYF	TGCAGCGCCACAGACAGTTTATCTGGAAACACCATATATTTT
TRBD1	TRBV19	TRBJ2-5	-	CASWGTGQETQYF	TGTGCCAGTTGGGGGACAGGACAAGAGACCCAGTACTTC
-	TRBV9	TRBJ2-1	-	CASSRETSNEQFF	TGTGCCAGCAGCCGGGAAACCTCAAATGAGCAGTTCTTC
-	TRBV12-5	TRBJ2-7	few	CARVTRQVKTYEQYF	TGTGCTAGGGTAACACGGCAGGTGAAAACCTACGAGCAGTACTTC
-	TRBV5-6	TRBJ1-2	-	CASSLVRGNYGYTF	TGTGCCAGCAGCTTGGTTAGGGGAAACTATGGCTACACCTTC
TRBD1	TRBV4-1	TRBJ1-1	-	CASSGRQGANTEAFF	TGCGCCAGCAGCGGACGACAGGGGGCCAACACTGAAGCTTTCTTT
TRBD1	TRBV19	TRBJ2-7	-	CASSLWTGGYEQYF	TGTGCCAGTAGTCTCTGGACAGGGGGCTACGAGCAGTACTTC
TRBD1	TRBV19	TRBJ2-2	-	CASSRQGEAGELFF	TGTGCCAGTAGTAGACAGGGAGAGGCCGGGGAGCTGTTTTTT
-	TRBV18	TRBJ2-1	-	CASSPVFLYNEQFF	TGTGCCAGCTCACCTGTCTTTCTATACAATGAGCAGTTCTTC
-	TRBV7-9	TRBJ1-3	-	CASSSGDGNTIYF	TGTGCCAGCAGCTCAGGGGATGGAAACACCATATATTTT
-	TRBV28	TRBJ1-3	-	CASSGGVYNTIYF	TGTGCCAGCAGTGGCGGGGTGTATAACACCATATATTTT
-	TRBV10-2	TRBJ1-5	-	CASSEKWTANQPQHF	TGCGCCAGCAGTGAGAAGTGGACAGCGAATCAGCCCCAGCATTTT
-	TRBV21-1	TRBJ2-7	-	CASSKDRTDNEQYF	TGTGCCAGCAGCAAAGATCGGACAGACAACGAGCAGTACTTC
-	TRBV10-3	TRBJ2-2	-	CAMRDSYPGELFF	TGTGCCATGCGGGACAGCTACCCCGGGGAGCTGTTTTTT
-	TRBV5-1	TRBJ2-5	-	CASRDGRGLWETQYF	TGCGCCAGCAGAGATGGCAGGGGTTTGTGGGAGACCCAGTACTTC
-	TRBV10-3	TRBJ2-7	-	CAIKGTLSSYEQYF	TGTGCCATCAAAGGGACACTTAGCTCCTACGAGCAGTACTTC
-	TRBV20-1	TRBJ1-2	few	CSASDRRTTNYGYTF	TGCAGTGCTAGTGATCGAAGGACAACTAACTATGGCTACACCTTC
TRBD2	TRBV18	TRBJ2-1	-	CASSPPATSGRNEQFF	TGTGCCAGCTCACCACCGGCGACTAGCGGGAGAAATGAGCAGTTCTTC
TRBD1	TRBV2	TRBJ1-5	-	CASSEEDRVSQPQHF	TGTGCCAGCAGTGAGGAGGACAGGGTTAGTCAGCCCCAGCATTTT
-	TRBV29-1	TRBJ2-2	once	CSARTAGELFF	TGCAGCGCCAGGACAGCAGGGGAGCTGTTTTTT
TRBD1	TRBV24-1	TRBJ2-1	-	CATSQGAQQFF	TGTGCCACCAGTCAGGGGGCCCAGCAGTTCTTC
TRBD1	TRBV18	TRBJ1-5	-	CASSPGQGYQPQHF	TGTGCCAGCTCACCTGGACAGGGATATCAGCCCCAGCATTTT